Only one count was recorded for the clone carrying this T cell receptor beta chain. The target antigen is unknown. Looked up from germline, CDR1 is MNHEY and CDR2 is SMNVEV (reference sequence). The ends were cut back, 5 bases at V and 5 bases at J, with 4 bases in the middle. The CDR3 spans 11 residues. The repertoire was sequenced with immunoSEQ multiplex PCR; TCRdb's copy has only in-frame clones and lacks some. Altogether approximately 180,000 clones are present, almost 90% being singletons, with the ten largest covering 7.5% to 9.5%. This sample is drawn from a study of T cell responses to AZD1222 COVID-19 vaccine. Study findings and constraints: The number of AZD1222 recipients seropositive at baseline was only five to seven. Close to half of spike-specific TCRs reportedly recognize unmutated variant regions.

V usage is TRBV27 and J usage is TRBJ2-1; the D is unclear. This sequence originates from an adult in good health. The input for sequencing was peripheral blood, taken on day 0 of AZD1222 vaccination. In DNA form, the CDR3 reads TGTGCCAGCAGTACGAACAATGAGCAGTTCTTC. This translates into CASSTNNEQFF.